The 21 T cell receptor beta chains below were found in one sample sequenced in a study of CD8 T cells in ankylosing spondylitis. Each CDR3 protein gets one entry after TCRdb re-called the 5' RACE reads with MiXCR. The data hold approximately 92,000 distinct CDR3 sequences, with about 9% observed a single time. The sample taken for sequencing was blood, either unsorted or a sorted T cell fraction (not recorded which). Every receptor here comes from a male donor with ankylosing spondylitis or in good health (not recorded which).

The chain is built from TRBV5-4 and TRBJ2-3; 8 nucleotides match TRBD2. Trimming cost V 4 bases and J 2 bases; bases outside gene matches: 9. The CDR3 runs 16 residues. From germline, CDR1 is SGHNT and CDR2 YYREEE (reference sequence). The CDR3 loop reads CASSPQAGGTTDTQYF. CDR3 DNA sequence: TGTGCCAGCAGCCCCCAGGCGGGGGGAACCACAGATACGCAGTATTTT.

With respect to this clonotype: A single base separates this from a much larger clone, so it may be a read error. The V gene is TRBV20-1, the J gene TRBJ2-1; TRBD2 is a possible D gene (5 bases). Germline V CDR1 and CDR2: DFQATT, SNEGSKA (reference sequence). The CDR3 is made up of 12 amino acids. DNA for the CDR3: TGCAACATCCAAGCTCTTGAGGGTGAGCAGTTCTTC. Encoded protein: CNIQALEGEQFF.

By sample share, this clonotype is medium-sized. The chain has TRBV20-1 and TRBJ2-3; D unresolved. The V end lost 1 base, the J end lost 0 bases, and 5 bases lay between the germline ends. The germline CDR1 and CDR2 sequences are DFQATT and SNEGSKA (reference sequence). The length of the CDR3 is 13 residues. The CDR3 DNA sequence: TGCAGTGCTAGAGTTTTTAGCACAGATACGCAGTATTTT. It is translated as CSARVFSTDTQYF.

This rearrangement joins TRBV2 to TRBJ2-5; 7 bases map to TRBD2. The CDR3 contains 16 residues. Losses at the gene ends were 6 bases for V and 0 bases for J; bases not matched to a gene: 10. Germline lookup yields CDR1 SNHLY and CDR2 FYNNEI. The CDR3 region is CASSPPGAGNQETQYF. CDR3 in DNA: TGTGCCAGCAGCCCCCCCGGAGCGGGGAACCAAGAGACCCAGTACTTC. Full variable domain (remainder filled in from reference TRBV2 and TRBJ2-5): EPEVTQTPSHQVTQMGQEVILRCVPISNHLYFYWYRQILGQKVEFLVSFYNNEISEKSEIFDDQFSVERPDGSNFTLKIRSTKLEDSAMYFCASSPPGAGNQETQYFGPGTRLLVL.

This clonotype showed up many times. The chain joins TRBV20-1 to TRBJ2-3, with D tentatively TRBD2 (5 bases). With 0 bases removed from V and 2 bases from J, the gap between germline ends came to 9 bases. The germline CDR1 and CDR2 sequences are DFQATT and SNEGSKA (reference sequence). This CDR3 spans 14 amino acids. The CDR3 reads CSARERLPTDTQYF. The CDR3 coding sequence is TGCAGTGCTAGAGAGAGACTACCCACAGATACGCAGTATTTT.

This clonotype was counted many times. The chain carries TRBV28 and TRBJ1-5, with a tentative D call TRBD1 (6 bases). The CDR3 covers 13 residues. Germline loops: CDR1 MDHEN, CDR2 SYDVKM. CDR3 sequence (DNA): TGTGGCACGCGGGGGGCGCGGTTTCAGCCCCAGCATTTT. This gives the protein CGTRGARFQPQHF.

This clonotype was seen a handful of times. The CDR3 region has the DNA TGTGCCAGTAGTATCGCAGCTACTTTCTCCTACGAGCAGTACTTC. It specifies CASSIAATFSYEQYF. The J gene is TRBJ2-7, the V gene TRBV19; no reliable D call. In germline, CDR1 is LNHDA, CDR2 SQIVND (reference sequence). This CDR3 has 15 residues. Trimming cost V 3 bases and J 0 bases, with 12 bases left between them.

In this sample, this clonotype turned up many times. The V call is TRBV20-1, the J call TRBJ2-7, with 8 bases identical to TRBD1. The trim removed 3 bases at V and 1 base at J, leaving 8 bases unmatched. Germline V gene sequence: CDR1 DFQATT, CDR2 SNEGSKA (reference sequence). The CDR3 totals 15 residues. The CDR3 loop is CSARGPGQESYEQYF. The CDR3 nucleotides read TGCAGTGCTAGGGGACCGGGACAGGAGTCCTACGAGCAGTACTTC.

This clonotype was found many times. This chain uses TRBV4-1 with TRBJ1-2, with a possible D match to TRBD1 (6 bases). With 1 base removed from V and 8 bases from J, the gap between germline ends came to 14 bases. The CDR3 extends over 14 amino acids. From germline, CDR1 is MGHRA and CDR2 YSYEKL. CDR3 protein: CASSQAPRTEGYTF. CDR3 DNA: TGCGCCAGCAGCCAAGCCCCTAGGACAGAGGGCTACACCTTC.

This clonotype was found many times. The chain couples TRBV25-1 to TRBJ2-1; D is possibly TRBD2 (6 bases). V gave up 2 bases and J gave up 3 bases, with 17 bases separating them. The CDR3 loop spans 17 amino acids. Germline values: CDR1 MGHDK, CDR2 SYGVNS. The CDR3 DNA is TGTGCCAGCAGTGAAAGGGGACTCCCGACTTACTACAATGAGCAGTTCTTC. Translating it yields CASSERGLPTYYNEQFF.

The chain couples TRBV7-8 to TRBJ2-1; 7 nucleotides line up with TRBD1. The CDR3 spans 16 residues. With 2 bases clipped from V and 8 bases from J, the junction kept 12 bases outside the gene matches. Germline V gene data show CDR1 as SGHVS and CDR2 as FQNEAQ. The CDR3 sequence is CASSLRAQGQGDEQFF. The CDR3 DNA is TGTGCCAGCAGCTTACGGGCACAGGGGCAGGGGGATGAGCAGTTCTTC.

This clonotype was seen at least ten times. The chain employs TRBV12-3 or TRBV12-4 and TRBJ1-4, with a possible D match to TRBD1 (5 bases). The CDR3 extends over 16 amino acids. Trimming left V 6 bases short and J 6 bases short, with 20 bases between. CDR3 loop: CASRPSFGTGHEKLFF. CDR3 coding DNA: TGTGCCAGCAGACCCTCCTTCGGGACGGGGCATGAAAAACTGTTTTTT.

This clonotype was seen at least ten times. This chain links TRBV6-1 with TRBJ1-5; 7 bases line up with TRBD1. J lost 3 bases, V lost 6 bases, and 8 bases had no gene match. The CDR3 totals 15 residues. From germline, CDR1 is MNHNS and CDR2 SASEGT. CDR3: CASRPTGTVNQPQHF. CDR3 nucleotide sequence: TGTGCCAGCAGACCAACCGGGACAGTCAATCAGCCCCAGCATTTT.

In this sample, this clonotype turned up many times. V is TRBV30 and J is TRBJ2-7, with D possibly TRBD1 on 5 matching bases. With 0 bases removed from V and 5 bases from J, the gap between germline ends came to 14 bases. CDR1 GTSNPN and CDR2 SVGIG come from the germline V gene (reference sequence). The CDR3 sequence is 14 residues long. In DNA form, the CDR3 reads TGTGCCTGGAGTGTAGGCAAGGGGCCGGACGAGCAGTACTTC. Its translation: CAWSVGKGPDEQYF.

In this sample, this clonotype turned up many times. The chain combines TRBV5-1 with TRBJ2-2; 9 nucleotides agree with TRBD1. The CDR3 is made up of 15 amino acids. CDR1 is SGHRS, CDR2 YFSETQ, per germline. The ends lost 4 bases at V and 6 bases at J; junction bases unmatched: 7. Written as DNA, the CDR3 is TGCGCCAGCAGCAGGAGGACAGGGGAGCCCGGGGAGCTGTTTTTT. It codes for CASSRRTGEPGELFF.

V usage is TRBV7-2 and J usage is TRBJ2-7, with D perhaps matching TRBD2 (6 bases). CDR1 SGHTA and CDR2 FQGNSA come from the germline V gene. The CDR3 has 15 amino acids. The V end was cut by 5 bases, the J end by 3 bases, with 17 bases between. The CDR3: CASSLRGLRVYEQYF. As DNA, the CDR3 is TGTGCCAGCAGCCTAAGAGGACTAAGAGTCTACGAGCAGTACTTC.

In this sample, this clonotype turned up many times. The V and J genes are TRBV15 and TRBJ2-1; 13 nucleotides agree with TRBD2. Looked up from germline, CDR1 is LNHNV and CDR2 is YYDKDF (reference sequence). The trim removed 1 base at V and 3 bases at J, leaving 0 bases unmatched. The CDR3 consists of 16 residues. The CDR3 spells CATSRGLAGGYNEQFF. CDR3 nucleotide sequence: TGTGCCACCAGCAGAGGACTAGCGGGGGGCTACAATGAGCAGTTCTTC.

This clonotype occurred many times. The V call is TRBV5-1, the J call TRBJ1-6, with D unresolved. Trimming left V 1 base short and J 0 bases short, with 11 bases between. CDR1 and CDR2 from the germline V gene are SGHRS and YFSETQ. The CDR3 is 17 amino acids. Here the CDR3 reads CASSLSTGSSYNSPLHF. Written as DNA, the CDR3 is TGCGCCAGCAGCTTGTCGACGGGCAGCTCCTATAATTCACCCCTCCACTTT. Full variable domain (rest looked up from reference TRBV5-1 and TRBJ1-6): KAGVTQTPRYLIKTRGQQVTLSCSPISGHRSVSWYQQTPGQGLQFLFEYFSETQRNKGNFPGRFSGRQFSNSRSEMNVSTLELGDSALYLCASSLSTGSSYNSPLHFGNGTRLTVT.

Points on this clonotype: A read error may be the cause here, since a much bigger clone is one base away. The chain employs TRBV12-3 or TRBV12-4 and TRBJ2-5, with a weak D call TRBD1 (6 bases). The CDR3 has 14 amino acids. Trimming shortened V by 6 bases and J by 5 bases, and 16 bases separated the two germline ends. The CDR3 DNA reads as TGTGCCAGCAGGAATACAGGGAAGGGGGAGACCCAGTACTTC. Translating gives CASRNTGKGETQYF.

This clonotype was seen more than once but under ten times. The chain carries TRBV20-1 and TRBJ1-1; D is ambiguous. The CDR3 length is 15 residues. V shed 6 bases and J shed 2 bases, with 19 bases lying between them. Germline V lookup: CDR1 DFQATT, CDR2 SNEGSKA (reference sequence). The DNA of the CDR3 is TGCAGTGCAACCGGGCGACCCCTGGGAAACACTGAAGCTTTCTTT. As protein: CSATGRPLGNTEAFF.

This clonotype was picked up a small number of times. The V call is TRBV7-9, the J call TRBJ2-3; tentative D call: TRBD2 (6 bases). Trimming removed 3 bases from V and 0 bases from J, with 13 bases in between. The germline CDR1 and CDR2 sequences are SEHNR and FQNEAQ (reference sequence). CDR3 length: 16 amino acids. The CDR3 spells CASSLAEGTSTDTQYF. CDR3 DNA sequence: TGTGCCAGCAGCTTGGCGGAAGGGACTAGCACAGATACGCAGTATTTT.